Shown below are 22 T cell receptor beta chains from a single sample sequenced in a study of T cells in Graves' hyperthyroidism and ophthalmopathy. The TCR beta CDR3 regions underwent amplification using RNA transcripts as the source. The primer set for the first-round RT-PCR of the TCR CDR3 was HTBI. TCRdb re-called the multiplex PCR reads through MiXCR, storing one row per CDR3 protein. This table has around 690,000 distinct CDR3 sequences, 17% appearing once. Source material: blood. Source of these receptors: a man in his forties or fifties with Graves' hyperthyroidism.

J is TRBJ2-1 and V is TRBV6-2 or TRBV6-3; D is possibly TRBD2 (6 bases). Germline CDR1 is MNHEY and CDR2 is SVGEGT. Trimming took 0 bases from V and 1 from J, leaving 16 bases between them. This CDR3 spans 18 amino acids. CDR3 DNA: TGTGCCAGCAGTTACTCGGGACTCAAGCTTCGTTCCTACAATGAGCAGTTCTTC. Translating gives CASSYSGLKLRSYNEQFF.

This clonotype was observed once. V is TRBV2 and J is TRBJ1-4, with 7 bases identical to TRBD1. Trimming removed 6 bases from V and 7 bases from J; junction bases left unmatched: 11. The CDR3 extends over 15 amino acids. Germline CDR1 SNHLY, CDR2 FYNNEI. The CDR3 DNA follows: TGTGCCAGCAGCTTAGTCCCAGGGGGAGCTGAAAAACTGTTTTTT. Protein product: CASSLVPGGAEKLFF.

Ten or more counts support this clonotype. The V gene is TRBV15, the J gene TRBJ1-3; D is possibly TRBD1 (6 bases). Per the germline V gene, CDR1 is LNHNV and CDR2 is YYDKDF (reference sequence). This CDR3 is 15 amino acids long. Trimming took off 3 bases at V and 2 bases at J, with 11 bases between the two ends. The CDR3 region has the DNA TGTGCCACCAGCAGTGGAACAGGGACTGGAAACACCATATATTTT. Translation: CATSSGTGTGNTIYF.

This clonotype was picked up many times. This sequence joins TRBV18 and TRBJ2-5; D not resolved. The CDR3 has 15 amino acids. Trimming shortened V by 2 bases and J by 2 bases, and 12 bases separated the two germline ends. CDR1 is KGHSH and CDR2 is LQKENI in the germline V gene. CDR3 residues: CASSPLGGDQETQYF. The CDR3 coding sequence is TGTGCCAGCTCACCATTGGGCGGAGATCAAGAGACCCAGTACTTC.

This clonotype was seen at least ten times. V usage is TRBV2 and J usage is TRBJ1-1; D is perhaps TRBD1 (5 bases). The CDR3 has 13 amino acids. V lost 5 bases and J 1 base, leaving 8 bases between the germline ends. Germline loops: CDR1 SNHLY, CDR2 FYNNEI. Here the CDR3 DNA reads TGTGCCAGCAGTCGGGACCCGAACACTGAAGCTTTCTTT. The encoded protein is CASSRDPNTEAFF.

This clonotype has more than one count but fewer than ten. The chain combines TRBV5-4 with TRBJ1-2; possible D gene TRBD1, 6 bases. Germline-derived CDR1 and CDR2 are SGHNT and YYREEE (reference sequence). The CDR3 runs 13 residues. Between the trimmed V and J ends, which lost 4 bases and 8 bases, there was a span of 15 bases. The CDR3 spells CASSPRGLGGYTF. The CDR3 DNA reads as TGTGCCAGCAGCCCCAGGGGACTTGGAGGCTACACCTTC.

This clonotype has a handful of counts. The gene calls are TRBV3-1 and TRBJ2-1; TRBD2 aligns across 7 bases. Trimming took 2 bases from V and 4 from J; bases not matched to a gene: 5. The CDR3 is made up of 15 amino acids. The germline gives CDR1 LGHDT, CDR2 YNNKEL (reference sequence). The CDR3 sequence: CASSQMRTSYNEQFF. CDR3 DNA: TGTGCCAGCAGCCAAATGCGGACTAGTTACAATGAGCAGTTCTTC.

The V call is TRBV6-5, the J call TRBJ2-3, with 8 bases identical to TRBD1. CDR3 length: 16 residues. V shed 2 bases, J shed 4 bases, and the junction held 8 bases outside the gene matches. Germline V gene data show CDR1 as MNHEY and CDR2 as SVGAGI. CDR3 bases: TGTGCCAGCAGTTACCTTGGGACAGGTACCGCAGATACGCAGTATTTT. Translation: CASSYLGTGTADTQYF.

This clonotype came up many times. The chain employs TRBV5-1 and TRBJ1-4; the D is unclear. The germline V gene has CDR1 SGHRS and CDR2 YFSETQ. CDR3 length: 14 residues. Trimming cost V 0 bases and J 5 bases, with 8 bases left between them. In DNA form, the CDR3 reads TGCGCCAGCAGCTTGGGGATAGGAAATGAAAAACTGTTTTTT. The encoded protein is CASSLGIGNEKLFF.

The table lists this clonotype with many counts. In nucleotides, the CDR3 is TGTGCCAGCAGTTCCACGGTACGAGGTAGCACTGAAGCTTTCTTT. This gives the protein CASSSTVRGSTEAFF. This chain uses TRBV28 with TRBJ1-1; no clear D gene. Germline V CDR1 and CDR2: MDHEN, SYDVKM. The CDR3 consists of 15 residues. The ends were cut back, 4 bases at V and 4 bases at J, with 16 bases in the middle.

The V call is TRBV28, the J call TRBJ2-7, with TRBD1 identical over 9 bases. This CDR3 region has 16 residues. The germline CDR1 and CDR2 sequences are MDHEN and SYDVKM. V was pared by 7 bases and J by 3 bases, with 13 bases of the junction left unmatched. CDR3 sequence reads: CASTTWAGTGFYEQYF. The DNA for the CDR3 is TGTGCCAGCACCACCTGGGCCGGGACAGGGTTCTACGAGCAGTACTTC.

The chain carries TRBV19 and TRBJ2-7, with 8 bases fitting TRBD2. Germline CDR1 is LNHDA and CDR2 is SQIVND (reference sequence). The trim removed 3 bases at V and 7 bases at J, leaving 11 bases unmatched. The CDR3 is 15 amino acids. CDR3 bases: TGTGCCAGTAGTATCTTGGGCGGGAGGACGGGAGAGCAGTACTTC. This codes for CASSILGGRTGEQYF.

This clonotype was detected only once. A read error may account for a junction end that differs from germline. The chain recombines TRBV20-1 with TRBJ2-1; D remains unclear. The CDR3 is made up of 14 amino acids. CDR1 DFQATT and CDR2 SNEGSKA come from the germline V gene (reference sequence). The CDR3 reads CSANNMVAYYEQLF. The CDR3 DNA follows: TGCAGTGCCAATAACATGGTTGCCTACTATGAGCAGTTGTTC.

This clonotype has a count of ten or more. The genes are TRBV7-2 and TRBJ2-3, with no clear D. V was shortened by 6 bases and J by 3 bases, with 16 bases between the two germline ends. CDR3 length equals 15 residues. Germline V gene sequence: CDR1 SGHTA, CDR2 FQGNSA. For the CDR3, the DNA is TGTGCCAGCAGTTCCCAGGCGCATAGAACAGATACGCAGTATTTT. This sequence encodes CASSSQAHRTDTQYF.

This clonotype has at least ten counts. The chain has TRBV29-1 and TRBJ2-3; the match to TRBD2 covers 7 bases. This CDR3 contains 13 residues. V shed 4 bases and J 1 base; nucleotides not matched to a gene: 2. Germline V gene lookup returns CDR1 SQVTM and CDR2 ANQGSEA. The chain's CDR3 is CSVGEGGTDTQYF. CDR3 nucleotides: TGCAGCGTTGGGGAGGGTGGCACAGATACGCAGTATTTT.

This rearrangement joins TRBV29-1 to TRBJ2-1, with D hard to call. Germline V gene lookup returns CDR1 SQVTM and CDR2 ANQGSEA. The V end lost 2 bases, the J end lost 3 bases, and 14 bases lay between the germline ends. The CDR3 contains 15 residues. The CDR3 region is CSVEMVYVVYNEQFF. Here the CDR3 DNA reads TGCAGCGTTGAAATGGTTTACGTGGTCTACAATGAGCAGTTCTTC.

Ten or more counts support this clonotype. The DNA of the CDR3 is TGTGCCAGCAGTTCAGGTCTTTTCGTCAGGGGAGTCCCTGAAGCTTTCTTT. This codes for CASSSGLFVRGVPEAFF. This chain joins TRBV12-3 or TRBV12-4 and TRBJ1-1; D might be TRBD1 (6 bases). CDR3 size: 17 residues. The ends were cut back, 4 bases at V and 6 bases at J, with 24 bases in the middle.

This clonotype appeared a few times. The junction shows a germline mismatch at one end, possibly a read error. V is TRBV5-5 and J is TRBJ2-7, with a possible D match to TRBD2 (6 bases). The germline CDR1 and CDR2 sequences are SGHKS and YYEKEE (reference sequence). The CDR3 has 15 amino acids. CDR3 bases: TGTGCCAGCAGATTGGGAGCTAGCGAAGACTACGAGCAGTACTTC. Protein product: CASRLGASEDYEQYF.

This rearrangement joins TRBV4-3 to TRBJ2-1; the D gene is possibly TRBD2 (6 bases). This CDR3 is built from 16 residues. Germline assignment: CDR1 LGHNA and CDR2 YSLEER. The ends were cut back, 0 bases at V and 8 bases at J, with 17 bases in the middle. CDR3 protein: CASSQETSSLGDEQFF. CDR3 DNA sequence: TGCGCCAGCAGCCAAGAAACTAGCAGTTTGGGCGATGAGCAGTTCTTC.

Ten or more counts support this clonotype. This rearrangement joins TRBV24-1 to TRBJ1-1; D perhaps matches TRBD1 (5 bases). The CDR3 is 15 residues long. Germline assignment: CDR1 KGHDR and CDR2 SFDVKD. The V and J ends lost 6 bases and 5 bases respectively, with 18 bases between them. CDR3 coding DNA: TGTGCCACCAGTTCCCCCGGGGGGAGAAAAACTGAAGCTTTCTTT. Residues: CATSSPGGRKTEAFF.

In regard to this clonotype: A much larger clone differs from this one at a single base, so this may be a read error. The CDR3 DNA reads as TGTGCCATCGGTGAGTCTTCACGTCAGCCCCAGCATTTT. Its protein is CAIGESSRQPQHF. The V gene is TRBV10-3, the J gene TRBJ1-5; D is unclear. CDR3 length: 13 residues. Germline values: CDR1 ENHRY, CDR2 SYGVKD.

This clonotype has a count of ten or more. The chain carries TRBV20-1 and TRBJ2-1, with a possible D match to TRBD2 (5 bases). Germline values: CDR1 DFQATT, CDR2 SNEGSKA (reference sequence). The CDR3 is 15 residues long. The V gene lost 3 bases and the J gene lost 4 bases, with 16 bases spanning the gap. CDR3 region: CSASRSDRRYNEQFF. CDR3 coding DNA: TGCAGTGCTAGTCGCTCCGATCGGAGGTACAATGAGCAGTTCTTC.